The 13 T cell receptor beta chains below come from one sample, sequenced in a study of cytomegalovirus exposure and HLA in healthy donors. The PCR was carried out with 60 Vbeta primers and 13 Jbeta primers. The data were produced by immunoSEQ multiplex PCR, yet TCRdb's version contains in-frame clones alone and is incomplete. In the table there are about 210,000 clones, about four fifths of which are singletons. The sequenced material came from PBMCs. Every receptor here comes from a woman aged 50 to 60 in good health and CMV-seropositive.

V usage is TRBV15 and J usage is TRBJ2-7; TRBD1 matches 9 bases. J lost 6 bases, V lost 2 bases, and 14 bases had no gene match. Germline V gene sequence: CDR1 LNHNV, CDR2 YYDKDF (reference sequence). The CDR3 sequence is 17 residues long. CDR3 residues: CATSRLIPRDRDREQYF. The CDR3, as DNA: TGTGCCACCAGCAGACTCATACCCCGGGACAGGGATCGCGAGCAGTACTTC.

The chain joins TRBV7-2 to TRBJ2-7; a weak D match, TRBD2 (7 bases). Deletions cut 0 bases from V and 7 bases from J, with 13 bases between. Germline V lookup: CDR1 SGHTA, CDR2 FQGNSA. The length of the CDR3 is 14 residues. CDR3 protein: CASSLAAGAREQYF. CDR3 in DNA: TGTGCCAGCAGCTTAGCGGCGGGGGCGCGGGAGCAGTACTTC. The whole variable domain, filled in from reference TRBV7-2 and TRBJ2-7, reads GAGVSQSPSNKVTEKGKDVELRCDPISGHTALYWYRQSLGQGLEFLIYFQGNSAPDKSGLPSDRFSAERTGGSVSTLTIQRTQQEDSAVYLCASSLAAGAREQYFGPGTRLTVT.

The rearrangement uses TRBV4-3 and TRBJ2-3, with TRBD2 matching over 7 bases. V dropped 3 bases and J dropped 3; count of bases not matched to a gene: 12. Germline lookup yields CDR1 LGHNA and CDR2 YSLEER. This CDR3 spans 17 amino acids. The CDR3 DNA follows: TGCGCCAGCAGCCAGTATCTCCGGGACTACCGTACAGATACGCAGTATTTT. This sequence encodes CASSQYLRDYRTDTQYF.

This clone appeared a single time. V usage is TRBV30 and J usage is TRBJ2-2; 8 bases are a match to TRBD1. The CDR3 runs 14 residues. Losses at the gene ends were 5 bases for V and 4 bases for J; bases not matched to a gene: 6. CDR1 is GTSNPN, CDR2 SVGIG, per germline (reference sequence). CDR3 sequence (DNA): TGTGCCTGGTCCTACCAGGGGGCCACCGGGGAGCTGTTTTTT. Translating it yields CAWSYQGATGELFF.

The CDR3: CASSLVSGPYGYTF. The CDR3 region has the DNA TGCGCCAGCAGCTTGGTTTCGGGTCCCTATGGCTACACCTTC. The genes are TRBV5-1 and TRBJ1-2; D not certain. The germline CDR1 and CDR2 sequences are SGHRS and YFSETQ. V was cut by 0 bases and J by 4 bases, with 10 bases left in between. This CDR3 region has 14 residues.

This chain uses TRBV7-2 with TRBJ2-1; TRBD1 matches 7 bases. Per germline, CDR1 SGHTA and CDR2 FQGNSA. This CDR3 is 15 amino acids long. After removal of 5 bases from V and 6 bases from J, the junction contained 10 bases not matched to a gene. CDR3: CASSRGLGVVNEQFF. In DNA, the CDR3 is TGTGCCAGCAGCAGGGGGCTGGGAGTGGTCAATGAGCAGTTCTTC. The variable domain in full, completed from reference TRBV7-2 and TRBJ2-1, reads GAGVSQSPSNKVTEKGKDVELRCDPISGHTALYWYRQSLGQGLEFLIYFQGNSAPDKSGLPSDRFSAERTGGSVSTLTIQRTQQEDSAVYLCASSRGLGVVNEQFFGPGTRLTVL.

The chain couples TRBV10-3 to TRBJ1-1, with D possibly matching TRBD1 (5 bases). CDR3 length: 15 amino acids. CDR1 and CDR2 (germline): ENHRY, SYGVKD. V was cut by 2 bases and J by 0 bases, with 10 bases left in between. CDR3 coding DNA: TGTGCCATCAGTGAGCCGACAGCTATGAACACTGAAGCTTTCTTT. The encoded protein is CAISEPTAMNTEAFF.

To note about this clone: An end of the junction differs from the germline gene, which may be a read error. The chain links TRBV7-2 to TRBJ1-1; D unclear. CDR1 is SGHTA, CDR2 FQGNSA, per germline. This CDR3 has 13 residues. This CDR3 is CASRTDGNTEAFF. Written as DNA, the CDR3 is TGTGCCAGCAGAACGGACGGGAACACTGAGGCTTTCTTT.

The chain links TRBV11-3 to TRBJ2-2; D is perhaps TRBD1 (6 bases). Trimming stripped 4 bases from V and 2 bases from J, with 11 bases between. Germline assignment: CDR1 SGHNT and CDR2 YENEEA. The CDR3 consists of 15 residues. CDR3 bases: TGTGCCAGCAGCTCCCGGGACACTAACACCGGGGAGCTGTTTTTT. The encoded protein is CASSSRDTNTGELFF.

This clone was seen a few times. This chain uses TRBV6-4 with TRBJ1-3; D may be TRBD1 (5 bases). The germline V gene has CDR1 MRHNA and CDR2 SNTAGT. CDR3 size: 16 residues. V lost 0 bases and J 8 bases, leaving 17 bases between the germline ends. The CDR3 bases are TGTGCCAGCAGTGACTCCTTAGGGGTAGGGTTGGACACCATATATTTT. This sequence encodes CASSDSLGVGLDTIYF.

The chain combines TRBV19 with TRBJ2-7; 11 bases match TRBD1. CDR3 size: 13 residues. CDR1 and CDR2 (germline): LNHDA, SQIVND (reference sequence). V was pared by 6 bases and J by 6 bases, with 4 bases of the junction left unmatched. The CDR3 DNA sequence: TGTGCCAGTAGGGGGACAGGGGGATTCGAGCAGTACTTC. Encoded protein: CASRGTGGFEQYF. The entire variable domain, with the rest obtained from reference TRBV19 and TRBJ2-7, is as follows: DGGITQSPKYLFRKEGQNVTLSCEQNLNHDAMYWYRQDPGQGLRLIYYSQIVNDFQKGDIAEGYSVSREKKESFPLTVTSAQKNPTAFYLCASRGTGGFEQYFGPGTRLTVT.

The chain joins TRBV4-1 to TRBJ1-3, with unresolved D. The CDR3 covers 13 residues. Germline CDR1 and CDR2: MGHRA and YSYEKL. Trimming pared 1 base from V and 3 bases from J, leaving 4 bases between. The CDR3 nucleotides are TGCGCCAGCAGCCAAGCTTTTGGAAACACCATATATTTT. Translation gives CASSQAFGNTIYF.

A few counts support this clone. This chain uses TRBV27 with TRBJ2-7; TRBD1 agrees at 8 bases. V dropped 5 bases and J dropped 2; count of bases not matched to a gene: 5. The CDR3 runs to 14 residues. CDR1 MNHEY and CDR2 SMNVEV come from the germline V gene (reference sequence). The CDR3 DNA reads as TGTGCCAGCAGTCCCGACAGGGGTCCCTACGAGCAGTACTTC. This sequence encodes CASSPDRGPYEQYF.